These 31 T cell receptor beta chains were all obtained from the same sample, sequenced in a study of blood T cell repertoires in COVID-19 (dated by TCRdb to between 2020 and 2021). The library was produced with the immunoSEQ multiplex PCR assay. In its TCRdb copy, this immuneACCESS table keeps in-frame sequences only and misses some clones. Where compared with another copy, unresolved V genes explain less than half of these, and the others have no known cause. The sample records 75,000 to 95,000 clones, about 88% of which are singletons. Just under 3% of the sample comes from the top ten. The specimen was peripheral blood. Receptors originate from a woman aged 80 or over with acute or convalescent COVID-19.

The chain has TRBV7-2 and TRBJ2-5; D gene unclear. The germline V and J ends were trimmed by 1 base and 2 bases, with 14 bases remaining between them. The CDR3 consists of 16 residues. Germline V gene data show CDR1 as SGHTA and CDR2 as FQGNSA. The CDR3 loop is CASSLVGWAVQETQYF. The CDR3 DNA reads TGTGCCAGCAGCTTAGTGGGTTGGGCAGTACAAGAGACCCAGTACTTC.

The chain links TRBV6-5 to TRBJ1-5; 7 nucleotides line up with TRBD1. The length of the CDR3 is 15 residues. The V gene's germline CDR1 is MNHEY and CDR2 SVGAGI. The V gene end was trimmed by 6 bases and the J gene end by 1 base; junction bases not matched to a gene: 6. Here the CDR3 reads CASSTTGSSNQPQHF. As DNA, the CDR3 is TGTGCCAGCAGCACGACAGGGAGCAGCAATCAGCCCCAGCATTTT.

V is TRBV3-1 (or the pseudogene TRBV3-2) and J is TRBJ1-2; D is perhaps TRBD1 (5 bases). The CDR3 spans 21 residues. V lost 0 bases, J lost 1 base, and 27 bases lay in between. Looked up from germline, CDR1 is LGHDT and CDR2 is YNNKEL (reference sequence). The CDR3 sequence: CASSQEPLGKKGRRGNYGYTF. The CDR3 bases are TGTGCCAGCAGCCAAGAACCCTTGGGGAAGAAGGGAAGGAGGGGTAACTATGGCTACACCTTC.

The chain employs TRBV21-1 and TRBJ2-4; TRBD1 was called by the table and not checked on the DNA. TRBV21-1 corresponds to a pseudogene. The CDR3 is 18 residues long. CDR3 DNA: TGTGCCAGCAGCGCCCGGGACAGGAGTTCCCTAGCCAAAAACATTCAGTACTTC. Translating gives CASSARDRSSLAKNIQYF.

The chain carries TRBV7-8 and TRBJ2-3, with 9 nucleotides matching TRBD1. CDR3 size: 15 residues. V lost 5 bases to trimming and J lost 4 bases; unmatched junction nucleotides: 7. The germline V gene encodes CDR1 SGHVS and CDR2 FQNEAQ. CDR3 coding DNA: TGTGCCAGCAGCCTGGGACAGGGAGGCGCAGATACGCAGTATTTT. Residues: CASSLGQGGADTQYF.

The genes are TRBV11-1 and TRBJ2-7, with a weak D call TRBD1 (6 bases). The ends were cut back, 5 bases at V and 9 bases at J, with 17 bases in the middle. Germline-derived CDR1 and CDR2 are SGHAT and FQDESV (reference sequence). The CDR3 is 13 amino acids. CDR3: CASSVGTSSVQYF. CDR3 nucleotide sequence: TGTGCCAGCAGCGTGGGGACATCTTCCGTGCAGTACTTC.

The table lists this clone with a count of one. CDR3 DNA: TGTGCCAGCAGTTACTATGGCGGGAGCTCCTACGAGCAGTACTTC. This sequence encodes CASSYYGGSSYEQYF. V is TRBV6-5 and J is TRBJ2-7; 7 nucleotides line up with TRBD2. The V gene's germline CDR1 is MNHEY and CDR2 SVGAGI. The V segment lost 1 base and the J segment 0 bases; nucleotides outside the gene matches: 3. This CDR3 is built from 15 residues.

This chain connects TRBV27 to TRBJ1-2; TRBD1 matches at 9 bases. Germline lookup yields CDR1 MNHEY and CDR2 SMNVEV (reference sequence). Trimming took 4 bases from V and 4 from J; bases not matched to a gene: 4. The CDR3 extends over 14 amino acids. The CDR3, as DNA: TGTGCCAGCAGTTCGGGGACAGGGCTCTATGGCTACACCTTC. Protein: CASSSGTGLYGYTF.

The V and J genes are TRBV5-6 and TRBJ2-3, with a tentative D call TRBD2 (5 bases). This CDR3 contains 13 residues. V lost 1 base and J 6 bases, leaving 9 bases between the germline ends. Germline V gene sequence: CDR1 SGHDT, CDR2 YYEEEE. CDR3 nucleotide sequence: TGTGCCAGCAGCTTGACCCGAGGGGATACGCAGTATTTT. Encoded protein: CASSLTRGDTQYF. The full variable domain, its missing parts supplied by reference TRBV5-6 and TRBJ2-3, is DAGVTQSPTHLIKTRGQQVTLRCSPKSGHDTVSWYQQALGQGPQFIFQYYEEEERQRGNFPDRFSGHQFPNYSSELNVNALLLGDSALYLCASSLTRGDTQYFGPGTRLTVL.

The chain uses TRBV6-6 and TRBJ1-1; 8 positions agree with TRBD1. The CDR3 loop spans 13 amino acids. Germline V CDR1 and CDR2: MNHNY, SVGAGI (reference sequence). Unmatched junction bases numbered 4, after V lost 2 bases and J lost 8 bases. The CDR3 nucleotides read TGTGCCAGCAGTTACCCGGACAGGGTCGAAGCTTTCTTT. Translating gives CASSYPDRVEAFF.

CDR3 in DNA: TGTGCCAGCAGCGTAGCGGGGGGGCAAGAGACCCAGTACTTC. Translating gives CASSVAGGQETQYF. The chain has TRBV5-4 and TRBJ2-5; the match to TRBD2 covers 11 bases. Looked up from germline, CDR1 is SGHNT and CDR2 is YYREEE (reference sequence). The CDR3 is 14 amino acids. V shed 4 bases, J shed 2 bases, and the junction held 1 base outside the gene matches.

This clone has only a few counts. V and J are TRBV2 and TRBJ2-7; D is perhaps TRBD1 (5 bases). There are 13 residues in the CDR3. Germline values: CDR1 SNHLY, CDR2 FYNNEI. Deletions cut 6 bases from V and 2 bases from J, with 11 bases between. The CDR3 protein is CASSQDTAYEQYF. The CDR3, as DNA: TGTGCCAGCAGCCAGGACACCGCCTACGAGCAGTACTTC. The full variable domain, completed using reference TRBV2 and TRBJ2-7, is EPEVTQTPSHQVTQMGQEVILRCVPISNHLYFYWYRQILGQKVEFLVSFYNNEISEKSEIFDDQFSVERPDGSNFTLKIRSTKLEDSAMYFCASSQDTAYEQYFGPGTRLTVT.

The chain joins TRBV6-5 to TRBJ1-1; possible D gene TRBD1, 6 bases. Germline values: CDR1 MNHEY, CDR2 SVGAGI. Trimming stripped 6 bases from V and 5 bases from J, with 10 bases between. The CDR3 sequence is 12 residues long. For the CDR3, the DNA is TGTGCCAGCAGAACAGGGCAAACTGAAGCTTTCTTT. It encodes CASRTGQTEAFF.

V and J are TRBV6-6 and TRBJ2-3, with 14 bases aligning to TRBD2. Trimming cost V 6 bases and J 6 bases; bases outside gene matches: 8. The CDR3 is 16 amino acids. Germline loops: CDR1 MNHNY, CDR2 SVGAGI (reference sequence). DNA for the CDR3: TGTGCCAGCAGACAAGGACTAGCGGGAGGTCGGGATACGCAGTATTTT. Translation: CASRQGLAGGRDTQYF.

The rearrangement joins TRBV2 to TRBJ1-5; D gene uncertain. Germline V gene lookup returns CDR1 SNHLY and CDR2 FYNNEI. Trimming left V 4 bases short and J 7 bases short, with 11 bases between. CDR3 length equals 13 residues. Here the CDR3 DNA reads TGTGCCAGCAGTGGGGAGGAGGTACAGCCCCAGCATTTT. It codes for CASSGEEVQPQHF.

The V and J genes are TRBV29-1 and TRBJ2-2; no clear D. With 7 bases removed from V and 8 bases from J, the gap between germline ends came to 11 bases. The V gene's germline CDR1 is SQVTM and CDR2 ANQGSEA. This CDR3 spans 11 amino acids. This CDR3 reads CSGLGPGELFF. CDR3 coding DNA: TGCAGCGGGCTAGGCCCGGGGGAGCTGTTTTTT.

This clone occurred a few times. V gene TRBV18 combines with J gene TRBJ1-1; 8 bases line up with TRBD1. CDR3 length: 14 amino acids. Germline lookup yields CDR1 KGHSH and CDR2 LQKENI. The V gene end was trimmed by 3 bases and the J gene end by 2 bases; junction bases not matched to a gene: 2. The CDR3 sequence: CASSPQGANTEAFF. The CDR3 nucleotides read TGTGCCAGCTCACCTCAGGGGGCAAACACTGAAGCTTTCTTT.

The chain links TRBV7-9 to TRBJ1-1, with unresolved D. V was clipped by 5 bases and J by 6 bases, with 13 bases between them. CDR3 length equals 13 residues. Per germline, CDR1 SEHNR and CDR2 FQNEAQ (reference sequence). The CDR3 loop reads CASSLGSPSEAFF. The CDR3 DNA follows: TGTGCCAGCAGCCTAGGGAGTCCCTCTGAAGCTTTCTTT. Full variable domain (remainder filled in from reference TRBV7-9 and TRBJ1-1): DTGVSQNPRHKITKRGQNVTFRCDPISEHNRLYWYRQTLGQGPEFLTYFQNEAQLEKSRLLSDRFSAERPKGSFSTLEIQRTEQGDSAMYLCASSLGSPSEAFFGQGTRLTVV.

The CDR3 coding sequence is TGTGCCAGCACCCCCGGAGGGGTAGCGGGGGACCAAGAGACCCAGTACTTC. Its protein is CASTPGGVAGDQETQYF. This chain joins TRBV14 and TRBJ2-5, with TRBD2 matching 9 bases. Germline-derived CDR1 and CDR2 are SGHDN and FVKESK. This CDR3 contains 17 residues. Unmatched junction bases numbered 12, after V lost 7 bases and J lost 0 bases.

The chain is built from TRBV28 and TRBJ1-4; D possibly corresponds to TRBD1 (5 bases). Germline V CDR1 and CDR2: MDHEN, SYDVKM. The CDR3 sequence is 12 residues long. Trimming pared 7 bases from V and 8 bases from J, leaving 11 bases between. This CDR3 reads CASTGFREKLFF. The CDR3 nucleotides are TGTGCCAGCACAGGGTTTCGGGAAAAACTGTTTTTT.

The V gene is TRBV7-2, the J gene TRBJ2-3; perhaps TRBD2 as D (7 bases). CDR3 length: 16 residues. The V end lost 2 bases, the J end lost 6 bases, and 18 bases lay between the germline ends. Germline loops: CDR1 SGHTA, CDR2 FQGNSA. Here the CDR3 DNA reads TGTGCCAGCAGCTTATATGGGGGGGCGGTTCGGGATACGCAGTATTTT. Protein sequence: CASSLYGGAVRDTQYF.

The rearrangement uses TRBV24-1 and TRBJ2-1; unclear D gene. CDR1 KGHDR and CDR2 SFDVKD come from the germline V gene. V shed 1 base and J shed 5 bases, with 5 bases lying between them. The length of the CDR3 is 13 residues. The CDR3 coding sequence is TGTGCCACCAGTGATTTTTCAAACAATGAGCAGTTCTTC. Amino acids: CATSDFSNNEQFF.

J is TRBJ2-1 and V is TRBV28; D unclear. Per germline, CDR1 MDHEN and CDR2 SYDVKM. Trimming took off 2 bases at V and 10 bases at J, with 9 bases between the two ends. This CDR3 is 12 amino acids long. This chain's CDR3 is CASSLGPREQFF. CDR3 DNA: TGTGCCAGCAGTTTAGGCCCCCGAGAGCAGTTCTTC.

This clone is a singleton in its sample. The chain joins TRBV4-3 to TRBJ1-6; D remains unclear. The CDR3 has 16 residues. Trimming cost V 0 bases and J 0 bases, with 6 bases left between them. The germline CDR1 and CDR2 sequences are LGHNA and YSLEER. DNA for the CDR3: TGCGCCAGCAGCCAAGATTCGTACTCCTATAATTCACCCCTCCACTTT. It encodes CASSQDSYSYNSPLHF.

The rearrangement joins TRBV4-3 to TRBJ1-1; a weak D match, TRBD1 (6 bases). The CDR3 is 14 residues long. CDR1 is LGHNA, CDR2 YSLEER, per germline. Trimming took off 1 base at V and 5 bases at J, with 11 bases between the two ends. CDR3 coding DNA: TGCGCCAGCAGCCAAGGGGTCAGGGGAACTGAAGCTTTCTTT. Translated: CASSQGVRGTEAFF.

The gene calls are TRBV7-9 and TRBJ2-1; 9 positions match TRBD1. V trimming: 1 base; J trimming: 3 bases; junction bases outside the gene matches: 7. The CDR3 length is 17 residues. The germline V gene has CDR1 SEHNR and CDR2 FQNEAQ (reference sequence). CDR3 coding DNA: TGTGCCAGCAGCTTAGGTGGGACAGGGCGTTTCTACAATGAGCAGTTCTTC. Translated, it gives CASSLGGTGRFYNEQFF.

V and J are TRBV4-3 and TRBJ1-1, with 8 positions matching TRBD1. CDR3 length equals 14 residues. Germline values: CDR1 LGHNA, CDR2 YSLEER. Losses at the gene ends were 5 bases for V and 2 bases for J; bases not matched to a gene: 4. CDR3 residues: CASSDRGFNTEAFF. The CDR3 bases are TGCGCCAGCAGCGACAGGGGTTTCAACACTGAAGCTTTCTTT.

The chain couples TRBV7-2 to TRBJ1-6; possible D gene TRBD1, 5 bases. Looked up from germline, CDR1 is SGHTA and CDR2 is FQGNSA. The CDR3 length is 19 residues. V lost 3 bases to trimming and J lost 5 bases, with 23 bases between them. The CDR3 nucleotides read TGTGCCAGCAGCTTCCAGATTGGGGAGGGGCTCCTAGATAATTCACCCCTCCACTTT. Amino acid sequence: CASSFQIGEGLLDNSPLHF.

The rearrangement links TRBV14 to TRBJ1-1; 9 positions match TRBD1. V lost 6 bases, J lost 4 bases, and 12 bases stayed unmatched. CDR3 length: 16 amino acids. The germline gives CDR1 SGHDN, CDR2 FVKESK. The CDR3 bases are TGTGCCAGCAGTCGAATTTTGGGACAGGGTGTCACTGAAGCTTTCTTT. This sequence encodes CASSRILGQGVTEAFF. The entire variable domain, with the rest obtained from reference TRBV14 and TRBJ1-1, is as follows: EAGVTQFPSHSVIEKGQTVTLRCDPISGHDNLYWYRRVMGKEIKFLLHFVKESKQDESGMPNNRFLAERTGGTYSTLKVQPAELEDSGVYFCASSRILGQGVTEAFFGQGTRLTVV.

The gene calls are TRBV6-1 and TRBJ1-5, with a weak D call TRBD1 (5 bases). CDR1 and CDR2 (germline): MNHNS, SASEGT. V was cut by 1 base and J by 5 bases, with 12 bases left in between. This CDR3 comprises 15 residues. The CDR3 bases are TGTGCCAGCAGTGAAGAGGGGATGATCTATCAGCCCCAGCATTTT. It translates to CASSEEGMIYQPQHF.

This clone has more than one count but fewer than ten. The chain is built from TRBV5-4 and TRBJ1-1; unclear D gene. V was shortened by 3 bases and J by 1 base, with 7 bases between the two germline ends. The CDR3 runs to 13 residues. CDR1 and CDR2 from the germline V gene are SGHNT and YYREEE (reference sequence). The CDR3 region is CASSSDQNTEAFF. The CDR3 bases are TGTGCCAGCAGCTCAGATCAGAACACTGAAGCTTTCTTT.